There are a few counts of the clone carrying this TCR beta chain. The antigen is undetermined. V was pared by 7 bases and J by 0 bases, with 13 bases between. The germline V gene has CDR1 SGHKS and CDR2 YYEKEE (reference sequence). The CDR3 is 14 amino acids. The source of the sample is a study of blood T cells in healthy people across ages. Study-wide results and limits: Roughly linearly, TCR beta diversity per million T cells fell as age increased. It was the long-lived donors that had more naive CD4+ cells and higher diversity than aged donors.

Next came a second PCR, run for about 7 to 12 cycles, which used a sample-barcoded 5' primer along with a J-beta primer mix. MiXCR, applied by TCRdb to the 5' RACE reads, yields one record per CDR3 protein. This sample has more than 550,000 distinct CDR3 sequences, with over 20% found just once. Specimen: blood. This clonotype was sampled from a man between 65 and 85 years old in good health. The chain links TRBV5-5 to TRBJ1-1; D is unclear. CDR3 residues: CASARGFMNTEAFF. The CDR3 region has the DNA TGTGCCAGCGCCCGGGGTTTCATGAACACTGAAGCTTTCTTT.